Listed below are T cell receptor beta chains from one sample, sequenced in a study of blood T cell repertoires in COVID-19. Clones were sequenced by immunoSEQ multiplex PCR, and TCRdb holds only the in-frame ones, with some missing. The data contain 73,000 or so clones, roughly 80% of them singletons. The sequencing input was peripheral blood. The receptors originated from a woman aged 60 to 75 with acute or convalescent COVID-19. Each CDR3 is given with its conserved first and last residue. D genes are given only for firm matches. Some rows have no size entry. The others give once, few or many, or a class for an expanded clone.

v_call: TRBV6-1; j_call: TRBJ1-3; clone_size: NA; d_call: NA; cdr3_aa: CASSEAPTPSSGNTIYF; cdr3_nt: TGTGCCAGCAGTGAAGCACCGACACCAAGCTCTGGAAACACCATATATTTT
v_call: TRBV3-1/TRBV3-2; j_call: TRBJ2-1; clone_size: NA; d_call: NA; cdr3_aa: CASSPPGTVNEQFF; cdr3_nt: TGTGCCAGCAGCCCCCCAGGAACTGTTAATGAGCAGTTCTTC
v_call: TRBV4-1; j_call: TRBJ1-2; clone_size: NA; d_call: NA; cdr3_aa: CASSQEQARYYGYTF; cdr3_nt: TGCGCCAGCAGCCAAGAGCAAGCCCGATACTATGGCTACACCTTC
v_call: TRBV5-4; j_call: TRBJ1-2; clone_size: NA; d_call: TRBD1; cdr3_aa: CASSPLMGRGHYGYTF; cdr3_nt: TGTGCCAGCAGCCCCTTGATGGGCAGGGGGCATTATGGCTACACCTTC
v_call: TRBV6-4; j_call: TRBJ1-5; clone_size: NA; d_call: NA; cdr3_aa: CASSDRTGFWWPQHF; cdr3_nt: TGTGCCAGCAGTGACCGTACAGGGTTTTGGTGGCCCCAGCATTTT
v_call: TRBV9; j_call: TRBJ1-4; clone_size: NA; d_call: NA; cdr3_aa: CASSVRKLFF; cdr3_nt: TGTGCCAGCAGCGTCAGGAAACTGTTTTTT
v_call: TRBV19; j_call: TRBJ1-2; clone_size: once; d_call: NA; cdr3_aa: CASSTSDIYGYTF; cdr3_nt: TGTGCCAGTAGTACCTCTGACATCTATGGCTACACCTTC
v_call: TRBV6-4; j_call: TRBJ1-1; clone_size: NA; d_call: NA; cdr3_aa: CASSEQINTEAFF; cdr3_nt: TGTGCCAGCAGTGAACAGATAAACACTGAAGCTTTCTTT
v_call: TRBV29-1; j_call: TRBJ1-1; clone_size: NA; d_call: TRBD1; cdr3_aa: CSVFRDRVGEAFF; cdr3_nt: TGCAGCGTCTTCCGGGACAGGGTAGGTGAAGCTTTCTTT
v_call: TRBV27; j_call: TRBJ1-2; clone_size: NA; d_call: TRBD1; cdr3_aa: CASRKTGTGGGYTF; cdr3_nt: TGTGCCAGCAGGAAGACCGGGACAGGGGGCGGCTACACCTTC
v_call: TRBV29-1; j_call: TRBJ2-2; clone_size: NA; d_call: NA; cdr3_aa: CSVTGSRNTGELFF; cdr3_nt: TGCAGCGTAACAGGGAGTAGAAACACCGGGGAGCTGTTTTTT
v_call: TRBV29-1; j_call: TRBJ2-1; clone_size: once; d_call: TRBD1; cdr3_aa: CSVEARGDRGNLYNEQFF; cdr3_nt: TGCAGCGTTGAAGCTAGGGGAGACAGGGGGAATTTGTACAATGAGCAGTTCTTC
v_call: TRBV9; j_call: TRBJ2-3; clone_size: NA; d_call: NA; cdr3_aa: CASSVGLLGGPTDTQYF; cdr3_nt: TGTGCCAGCAGCGTAGGGTTGTTAGGGGGTCCCACAGATACGCAGTATTTT
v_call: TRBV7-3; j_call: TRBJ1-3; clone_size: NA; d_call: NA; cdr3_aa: CASSLGGNPGNTIYF; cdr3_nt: TGTGCCAGCAGCTTAGGAGGGAATCCAGGAAACACCATATATTTT
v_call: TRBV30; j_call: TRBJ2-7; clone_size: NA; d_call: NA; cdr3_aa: CAWRKRRPYEQYF; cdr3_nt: TGTGCCTGGAGGAAGCGTCGTCCCTACGAGCAGTACTTC
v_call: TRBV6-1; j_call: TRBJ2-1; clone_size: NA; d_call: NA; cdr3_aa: CASSEFYEQFF; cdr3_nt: TGTGCCAGCAGTGAATTCTATGAGCAGTTCTTC
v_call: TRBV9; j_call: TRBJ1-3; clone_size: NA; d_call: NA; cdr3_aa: CASSAEEVGNTIYF; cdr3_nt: TGTGCCAGCAGCGCCGAAGAGGTGGGAAACACCATATATTTT
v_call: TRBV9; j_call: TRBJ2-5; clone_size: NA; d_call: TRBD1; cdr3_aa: CASSVGQGATGETQYF; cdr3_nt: TGTGCCAGCAGCGTAGGACAGGGGGCGACGGGAGAGACCCAGTACTTC
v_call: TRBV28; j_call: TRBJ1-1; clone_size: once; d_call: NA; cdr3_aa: CASRPGARYTEAFF; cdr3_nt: TGTGCCAGCAGGCCAGGGGCTAGGTACACTGAAGCTTTCTTT
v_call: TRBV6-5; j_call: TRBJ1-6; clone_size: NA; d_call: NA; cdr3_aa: CASGRTGNNSPLHF; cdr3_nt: TGTGCCAGCGGGCGAACAGGGAATAATTCACCCCTCCACTTT
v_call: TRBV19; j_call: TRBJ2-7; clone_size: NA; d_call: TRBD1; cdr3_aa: CASSIRGPTYEQYF; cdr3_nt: TGTGCCAGTAGTATCAGGGGGCCTACCTACGAGCAGTACTTC
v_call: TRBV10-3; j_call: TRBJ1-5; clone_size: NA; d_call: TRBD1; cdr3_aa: CAIRGGQGDNQPQHF; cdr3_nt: TGTGCCATCAGAGGGGGACAGGGGGATAATCAGCCCCAGCATTTT
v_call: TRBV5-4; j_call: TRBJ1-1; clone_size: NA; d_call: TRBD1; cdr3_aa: CASSKDRGLTEAFF; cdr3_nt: TGTGCCAGCAGCAAGGACAGGGGGCTCACTGAAGCTTTCTTT
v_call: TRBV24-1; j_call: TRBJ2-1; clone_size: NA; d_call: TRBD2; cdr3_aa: CATSAREGNEQFF; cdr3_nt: TGTGCCACCAGTGCCAGGGAGGGGAATGAGCAGTTCTTC
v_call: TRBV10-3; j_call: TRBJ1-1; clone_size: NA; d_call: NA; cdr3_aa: CAIVRDINTEAFF; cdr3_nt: TGTGCCATCGTACGGGACATCAACACTGAAGCTTTCTTT
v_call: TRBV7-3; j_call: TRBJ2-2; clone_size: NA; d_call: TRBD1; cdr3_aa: CASSLEGGDTGELFF; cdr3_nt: TGTGCCAGCAGCTTAGAAGGGGGCGACACCGGGGAGCTGTTTTTT
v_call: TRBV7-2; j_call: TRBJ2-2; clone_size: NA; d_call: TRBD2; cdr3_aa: CASSLWTSGGADTGELFF; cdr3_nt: TGTGCCAGCAGCCTTTGGACTAGCGGGGGGGCCGATACCGGGGAGCTGTTTTTT
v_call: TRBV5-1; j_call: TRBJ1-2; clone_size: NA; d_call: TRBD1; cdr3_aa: CASSFRDSDGYTF; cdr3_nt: TGCGCCAGCAGCTTCCGGGACAGCGATGGCTACACCTTC
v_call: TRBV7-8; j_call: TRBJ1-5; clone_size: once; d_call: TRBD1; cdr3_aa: CASSGGQGIMSNQPQHF; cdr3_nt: TGTGCCAGCAGCGGAGGACAGGGAATAATGAGCAATCAGCCCCAGCATTTT
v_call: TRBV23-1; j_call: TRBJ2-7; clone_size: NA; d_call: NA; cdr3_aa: CASSRGGQEDYEQYF; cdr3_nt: TGCGCCAGCAGCAGGGGGGGACAGGAGGACTACGAGCAGTACTTC
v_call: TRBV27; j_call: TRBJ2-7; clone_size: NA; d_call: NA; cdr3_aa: CASSWREAYEQYF; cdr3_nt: TGTGCCAGCAGTTGGCGGGAAGCCTACGAGCAGTACTTC
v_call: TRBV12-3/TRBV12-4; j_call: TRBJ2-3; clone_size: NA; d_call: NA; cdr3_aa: CASSYSGYTQYF; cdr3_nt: TGTGCCAGCAGTTACAGTGGTTATACGCAGTATTTT
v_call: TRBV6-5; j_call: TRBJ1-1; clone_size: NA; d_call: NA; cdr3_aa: CATPGVVNTEAFF; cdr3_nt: TGTGCCACTCCAGGGGTCGTGAACACTGAAGCTTTCTTT
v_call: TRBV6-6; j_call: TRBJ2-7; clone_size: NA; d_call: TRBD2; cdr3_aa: CASSARLAERSEQYF; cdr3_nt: TGTGCCAGCAGTGCCAGACTAGCGGAGAGAAGCGAGCAGTACTTC
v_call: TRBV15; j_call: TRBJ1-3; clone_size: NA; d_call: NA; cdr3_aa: CATSRDRQLSGNTIYF; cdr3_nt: TGTGCCACCAGCAGAGATCGACAGCTCTCTGGAAACACCATATATTTT
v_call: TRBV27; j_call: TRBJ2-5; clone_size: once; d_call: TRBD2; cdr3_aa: CASSSGLAGAWGETQYF; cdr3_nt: TGTGCCAGCAGTTCGGGACTAGCGGGGGCGTGGGGGGAGACCCAGTACTTC
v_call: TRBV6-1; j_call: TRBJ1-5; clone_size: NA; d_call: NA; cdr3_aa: CASSESLVSGEPQHF; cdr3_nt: TGTGCCAGCAGTGAAAGCCTCGTGTCGGGGGAGCCCCAGCATTTT
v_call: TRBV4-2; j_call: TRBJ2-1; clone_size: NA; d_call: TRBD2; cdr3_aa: CASSQVGRGAFYNEQFF; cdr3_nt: TGTGCCAGCAGCCAAGTAGGGCGGGGGGCGTTCTACAATGAGCAGTTCTTC
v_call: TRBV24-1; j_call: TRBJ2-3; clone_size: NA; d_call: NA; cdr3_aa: CATSEPLASTQYF; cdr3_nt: TGTGCCACCAGTGAACCTCTAGCTAGCACGCAGTATTTT
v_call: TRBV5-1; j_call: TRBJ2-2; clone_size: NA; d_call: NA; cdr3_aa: CASSEGQRGGELFF; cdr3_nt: TGCGCCAGCAGCGAGGGACAACGGGGCGGGGAGCTGTTTTTT
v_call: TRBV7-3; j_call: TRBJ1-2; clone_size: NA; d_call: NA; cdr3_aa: CASSLKNEAGRGYTF; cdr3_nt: TGTGCCAGCAGCTTAAAGAATGAGGCCGGTAGAGGCTACACCTTC
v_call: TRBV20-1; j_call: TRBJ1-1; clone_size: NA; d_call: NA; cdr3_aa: CSASLSGITEAFF; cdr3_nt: TGCAGTGCTAGTTTGTCGGGGATCACTGAAGCTTTCTTT
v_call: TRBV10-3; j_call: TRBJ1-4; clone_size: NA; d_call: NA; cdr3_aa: CAISEGAGKEKLFF; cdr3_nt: TGTGCCATCAGTGAGGGGGCAGGGAAAGAAAAACTGTTTTTT
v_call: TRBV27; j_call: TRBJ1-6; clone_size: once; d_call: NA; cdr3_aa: CASSLWTGSGTLHF; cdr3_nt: TGTGCCAGCAGTTTGTGGACGGGATCCGGGACCCTCCACTTT
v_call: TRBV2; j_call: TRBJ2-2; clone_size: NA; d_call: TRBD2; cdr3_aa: CASSGETSANTGELFF; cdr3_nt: TGTGCCAGCAGTGGGGAGACTAGCGCGAACACCGGGGAGCTGTTTTTT
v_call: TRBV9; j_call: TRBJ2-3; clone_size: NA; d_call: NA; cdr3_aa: CASSVVSTDTQYF; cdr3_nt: TGTGCCAGCAGCGTAGTAAGCACAGATACGCAGTATTTT
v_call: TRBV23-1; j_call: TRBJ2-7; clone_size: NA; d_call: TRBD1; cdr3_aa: CASSPQPGQGAREQYF; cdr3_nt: TGCGCCAGCAGTCCTCAGCCGGGACAGGGGGCGAGGGAGCAGTACTTC
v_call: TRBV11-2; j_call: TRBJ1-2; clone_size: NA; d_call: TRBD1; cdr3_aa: CASSRTSGQGANGYTF; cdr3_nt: TGTGCCAGCAGCAGAACCTCTGGACAGGGGGCGAATGGCTACACCTTC
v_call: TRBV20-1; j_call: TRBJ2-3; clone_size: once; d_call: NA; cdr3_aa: CSAPFPDTQYF; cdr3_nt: TGCAGTGCTCCCTTTCCGGATACGCAGTATTTT
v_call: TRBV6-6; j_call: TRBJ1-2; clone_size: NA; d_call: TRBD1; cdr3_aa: CASGGTGANYGYTF; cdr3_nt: TGTGCCAGCGGTGGGACAGGGGCTAACTATGGCTACACCTTC
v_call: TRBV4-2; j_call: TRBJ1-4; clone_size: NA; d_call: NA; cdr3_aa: CASSQDKTGYEKLFF; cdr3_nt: TGTGCCAGCAGCCAAGATAAAACCGGTTATGAAAAACTGTTTTTT
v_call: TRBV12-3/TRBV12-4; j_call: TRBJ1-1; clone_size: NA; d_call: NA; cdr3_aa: CASSLKGGTEAFF; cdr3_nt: TGTGCCAGCAGCCTAAAAGGGGGCACTGAAGCTTTCTTT
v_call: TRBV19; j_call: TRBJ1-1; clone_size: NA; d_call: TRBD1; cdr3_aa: CASSITARWTGGGSTEAFF; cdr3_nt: TGTGCCAGTAGTATTACGGCGAGGTGGACAGGGGGCGGGAGCACTGAAGCTTTCTTT
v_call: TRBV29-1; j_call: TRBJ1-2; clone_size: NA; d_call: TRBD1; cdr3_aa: CSVAPQGAGGYTF; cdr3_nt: TGCAGCGTTGCCCCTCAGGGGGCTGGGGGCTACACCTTC
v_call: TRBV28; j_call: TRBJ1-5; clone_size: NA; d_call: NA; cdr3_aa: CASSWPGHGDSNQPQHF; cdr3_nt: TGTGCCAGCAGTTGGCCAGGGCATGGGGATAGCAATCAGCCCCAGCATTTT
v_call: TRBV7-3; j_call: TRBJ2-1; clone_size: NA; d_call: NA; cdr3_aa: CASSLTTDSSNEQFF; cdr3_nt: TGTGCCAGCAGTTTGACGACGGACTCGTCCAATGAGCAGTTCTTC
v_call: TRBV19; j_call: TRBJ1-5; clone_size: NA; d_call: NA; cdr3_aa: CASSIRTVVGNQPQHF; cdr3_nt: TGTGCCAGTAGTATCAGGACAGTGGTGGGCAATCAGCCCCAGCATTTT
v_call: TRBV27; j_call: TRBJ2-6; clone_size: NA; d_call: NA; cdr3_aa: CASSFLLDIAGANVLTF; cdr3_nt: TGTGCCAGCAGTTTCCTCCTCGACATAGCTGGGGCCAACGTCCTGACTTTC